Below are 15 T cell receptor beta chains sequenced from a single sample in a study of kidney transplant recipient with SARS-CoV-2 infection. TCRdb itself ran the reads through MiXCR, one entry per CDR3 protein. The sample contains 200,000 to 300,000 distinct CDR3 sequences, 29% of which appear only once. The input for sequencing was a blood sample, taken at baseline and on roughly day 110 from a kidney transplant recipient. All receptors come from a male patient between 25 and 39 years old who had COVID-19 and was a kidney transplant recipient. Some of the T cells might come from the graft donor.

Turning to this clonotype: This may be a read error, as it is one base from a much larger clone. The chain carries TRBV7-2 and TRBJ2-7; TRBD2 agrees at 8 bases. CDR1 is SGHTA and CDR2 is FQGNSA in the germline V gene. This CDR3 is 15 amino acids long. The V segment lost 5 bases and the J segment 3 bases; nucleotides outside the gene matches: 9. CDR3: CASSLSAGEGYEQYF. DNA for the CDR3: TGTGCCAGCAGCCTCTCAGCGGGAGAAGGCTACGAGCAGTACTTC. The full variable domain, completed using reference TRBV7-2 and TRBJ2-7, is GAGVSQSPSNKVTEKGKDVELRCDPISGHTALYWYRQSLGQGLEFLIYFQGNSAPDKSGLPSDRFSAERTGGSVSTLTIQRTQQEDSAVYLCASSLSAGEGYEQYFGPGTRLTVT.

In this sample, this clonotype turned up many times. Because the CDR3's place on the DNA is in doubt, the DNA is left out and the CDR3 is given as listed by TCRdb. This chain connects TRBV7-5 to TRBJ1-2. TRBV7-5 is a listed pseudogene. The CDR3 contains 19 residues when both ends are counted. CDR3 region: CISVPEISLEVGKTYGYTF.

Comments on this clonotype: Its ends do not fully match the called genes, so a read error is possible. The CDR3 DNA reads TGCGGTGCAGGGGGGACAGGGAACACCGGGGAGCTGTTTTTT. The encoded protein is CGAGGTGNTGELFF. V and J are TRBV20-1 and TRBJ2-2, with 8 bases matching TRBD1. The CDR3 contains 14 residues. CDR1 is DFQATT, CDR2 SNEGSKA, per germline (reference sequence).

There are many counts of this clonotype. CDR3 sequence reads: CASSQEFTAGKTYGYTF. CDR3 DNA sequence: TGTGCCAGCAGTCAGGAGTTCACAGCAGGAAAGACCTATGGCTACACCTTC. V gene TRBV12-3 or TRBV12-4 combines with J gene TRBJ1-2; no firm D call. The CDR3 is 17 residues long. V lost 5 bases and J 4 bases, leaving 23 bases between the germline ends.

The chain couples TRBV20-1 to TRBJ1-1; D is unclear. Germline V gives CDR1 DFQATT, CDR2 SNEGSKA (reference sequence). V gave up 2 bases and J gave up 1 base, with 8 bases separating them. The CDR3 contains 13 residues. The DNA for the CDR3 is TGCAGTGCTAGAAAGACACCGAACACTGAAGCTTTCTTT. Its translation: CSARKTPNTEAFF.

The sample holds many counts of this clonotype. The chain combines TRBV11-3 with TRBJ1-2; D is undetermined. Germline lookup yields CDR1 SGHNT and CDR2 YENEEA. V gave up 5 bases and J gave up 4 bases, with 23 bases separating them. CDR3 length: 17 amino acids. The CDR3 DNA reads TGTGCCAGCAGCCCAGTGTGCGATCTCGGAAAGACCTATGGCTACACCTTC. It encodes CASSPVCDLGKTYGYTF.

This clonotype was found many times. CDR3 protein: CASTTEASVHRSDETQYF. The CDR3 DNA reads as TGTGCCAGCACGACGGAAGCTAGCGTCCACAGAAGTGACGAGACCCAGTACTTC. The J gene is TRBJ2-5, the V gene TRBV6-6; possible D gene TRBD2, 6 bases. The CDR3 totals 18 residues. Trimming cost V 7 bases and J 5 bases, with 29 bases left between them. The germline V gene encodes CDR1 MNHNY and CDR2 SVGAGI (reference sequence).

About this clonotype itself: Given a much more abundant clone one base away, this may be a read error. The chain links TRBV2 to TRBJ2-7, with 8 nucleotides matching TRBD1. Germline V gene data show CDR1 as SNHLY and CDR2 as FYNNEI. The CDR3 runs 15 residues. CDR3 in amino acids: CASSGFGTGLYEEYF. DNA of the CDR3: TGTGCCAGCAGTGGGTTCGGGACAGGACTTTACGAGGAGTACTTC.

Regarding this clonotype: This may arise from a read error, as a much more abundant clone is one base away. V and J are TRBV6-5 and TRBJ2-1; 8 bases fit TRBD2. The CDR3 is 15 amino acids. Germline V gene lookup returns CDR1 MNHEY and CDR2 SVGAGI. Trimming removed 6 bases from V and 0 bases from J; junction bases left unmatched: 4. DNA for the CDR3: TGTGCCAGCAGAGTCGGGGGGGTCTCCTACAATGAGCAGTTCTTC. Translated, it gives CASRVGGVSYNEQFF.

This clonotype was recorded many times. The chain employs TRBV7-6 and TRBJ1-2; D not resolved. The CDR3 sequence is 17 residues long. The germline V and J ends were trimmed by 4 bases and 4 bases, with 22 bases remaining between them. The germline V gene has CDR1 SGHVS and CDR2 FNYEAQ. CDR3 nucleotide sequence: TGTGCCAGCAGCTGCAAGAATGAATCTCGAAAGACCTATGGCTACACCTTC. Translating gives CASSCKNESRKTYGYTF.

A word on this clonotype: A read error may explain this, as a much larger clone is one base away. The rearrangement uses TRBV6-4 and TRBJ1-2; D gene uncertain. Germline CDR1 reads MRHNA; CDR2 reads SNTAGT. The CDR3 has 17 amino acids. The CDR3 is CTSSFISSHGKTYGYTF. CDR3 in DNA: TGTACCAGCAGTTTTATATCCTCACACGGAAAGACCTATGGCTACACCTTC.

This clonotype was recorded many times. The chain is built from TRBV13 and TRBJ2-2; perhaps D is TRBD1 or TRBD2 (5 bases each). The CDR3 is 12 residues long. Germline loops: CDR1 PRHDT, CDR2 FYEKMQ (reference sequence). The germline V and J ends were trimmed by 5 bases and 10 bases, with 11 bases remaining between them. The chain's CDR3 is CASSVRDVELFF. For the CDR3, the DNA is TGTGCCAGCAGCGTCCGGGACGTGGAGCTGTTTTTT.

Notes on this clonotype: Possible read error: a much larger clone is one base away. This chain joins TRBV12-3 or TRBV12-4 and TRBJ1-6; possible D gene TRBD1, 5 bases. The V and J ends lost 6 bases and 13 bases respectively, with 22 bases between them. CDR3 length equals 15 residues. The CDR3 sequence is CASRVPGRVGFPLHF. Written as DNA, the CDR3 is TGTGCCAGCAGGGTCCCAGGCAGGGTCGGATTCCCCCTCCACTTT.

With regard to this clonotype: A much larger clone differs from this one at a single base, so this may be a read error. The rearrangement uses TRBV14 and TRBJ2-7; 7 nucleotides match TRBD1. V lost 3 bases, J lost 6 bases, and 14 bases stayed unmatched. Germline V CDR1 and CDR2: SGHDN, FVKESK. The CDR3 covers 16 residues. CDR3 region: CASSHRTKGALGEQYF. The CDR3 DNA is TGTGCCAGCAGCCACAGAACCAAGGGGGCGCTTGGCGAGCAGTACTTC.

This clonotype was observed at least ten times. The gene calls are TRBV7-2 and TRBJ2-1; D is ambiguous. V gave up 3 bases and J gave up 5 bases, with 2 bases separating them. Per germline, CDR1 SGHTA and CDR2 FQGNSA. The CDR3 runs to 11 residues. For the CDR3, the DNA is TGTGCCAGCAGCTTCCACAATGAGCAGTTCTTC. Its translation is CASSFHNEQFF.